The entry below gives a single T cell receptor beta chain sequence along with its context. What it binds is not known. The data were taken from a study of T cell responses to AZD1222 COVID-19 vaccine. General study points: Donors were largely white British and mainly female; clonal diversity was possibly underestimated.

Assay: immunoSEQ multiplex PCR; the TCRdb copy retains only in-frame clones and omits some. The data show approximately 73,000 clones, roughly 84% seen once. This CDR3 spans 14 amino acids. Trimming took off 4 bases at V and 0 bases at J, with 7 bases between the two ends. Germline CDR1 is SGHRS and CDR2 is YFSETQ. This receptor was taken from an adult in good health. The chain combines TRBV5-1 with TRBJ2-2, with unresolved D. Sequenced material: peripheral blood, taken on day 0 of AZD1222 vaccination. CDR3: CASSPEANTGELFF. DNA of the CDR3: TGCGCCAGCAGCCCCGAGGCGAACACCGGGGAGCTGTTTTTT.